The present entry profiles one T cell receptor beta chain with its context. A much larger clone sits a single nucleotide away, making a read error possible. Since no conserved phenylalanine or tryptophan closes the CDR3, a read error is the likely cause. These data originate in a study of molecular identifiers for immune sequencing clone quantification. Study overall: With replicates, the RNA of around 20,000 or 99,000 naive CD8 cells was split five ways and four were sequenced.

TCRdb itself ran the PCR reads through MiXCR, one entry per CDR3 protein. The sample has about 510,000 distinct CDR3 sequences, around 21% seen once. CDR1 SGDLS and CDR2 YYNGEE come from the germline V gene. The CDR3 runs to 17 residues. This TCR was sampled from a human donor in good health. Some libraries in this study had Jurkat cell RNA spiked in. The sequenced sample consisted of naive CD8+ T cells from blood, with Jurkat cell RNA spiked in. The subset denotes: FACS-sorted CD8+CD4-CCR7+CD45RA+ naive T cells. The chain links TRBV9 to TRBJ2-7; TRBD1 matches 9 bases. The CDR3 sequence is CASNGGATGQGSDEQYL. CDR3 DNA: TGTGCCAGCAATGGAGGAGCGACGGGACAGGGCTCCGACGAGCAGTACCTC.